A selection of T cell receptor beta chains follows, all from one sample in a study of cytomegalovirus exposure and HLA in healthy donors. Using immunoSEQ multiplex PCR, the repertoire was profiled, and TCRdb retains in-frame clones only, with some absent. This repertoire includes about 200,000 clones. The sequenced sample consisted of PBMCs. Source of these receptors: a woman younger than 45 in good health and CMV-seropositive. CDR3s include the opening cysteine and the closing phenylalanine or tryptophan. Each record gives: J gene, D gene, V gene, CDR3 DNA, CDR3 protein. The D gene is left open where the match is weak.

>TRBJ1-6|TRBD1|TRBV18
TGTGCCAGCTCAGCGGACAGGGGGCCTTCACCCCTCCACTTT
CASSADRGPSPLHF
>TRBJ2-4|.|TRBV4-1
TGCGCCAGCAGCCCCGGGGACACGTGGGTTTACTTC
CASSPGDTWVYF
>TRBJ2-7|TRBD2|TRBV27
TGTGCCAGCAGTCCAACTAGCGGGCGTCACTACGAGCAGTACTTC
CASSPTSGRHYEQYF
>TRBJ2-1|.|TRBV11-2
TGTGCCAGCAGCTTAGTGGTCCTAGCTGGGTGGTACAATGAGCAGTTCTTC
CASSLVVLAGWYNEQFF
>TRBJ2-2|TRBD2|TRBV7-6
TGTGCCAGCAGCTCCCTTAGCGGGAGTCTCGCCGGGGAGCTGTTTTTT
CASSSLSGSLAGELFF
>TRBJ2-1|.|TRBV4-1
TGCGCCAGCAGTGGCATCGGCGGCAATGAGCAGTTCTTC
CASSGIGGNEQFF
>TRBJ2-2|TRBD2|TRBV19
TGTGCCAGTAGTATATGGCTAGCGGGAGGAAACACCGGGGAGCTGTTTTTT
CASSIWLAGGNTGELFF
>TRBJ1-3|.|TRBV4-2
TGTGCCAGCAGCGCAAGGGAGACTGGAAACACCATATATTTT
CASSARETGNTIYF
>TRBJ2-7|TRBD2|TRBV6-5
TGTGCCAGCAGTTACTCACTAGCGGGGGGATACGAGCAGTACTTC
CASSYSLAGGYEQYF
>TRBJ2-5|.|TRBV7-2
TGTGCCAGCAGCTTGACGGGAGTGGAGACCCAGTACTTC
CASSLTGVETQYF
>TRBJ2-3|.|TRBV11-2
TGTGCCAGCAGCTTAGAGAGCTTCCGCGTATCCACAGATACGCAGTATTTT
CASSLESFRVSTDTQYF
>TRBJ1-2|.|TRBV7-9
TGTGCCAGCAGCTTAGCCAGAGGAGGCTACACCTTC
CASSLARGGYTF
>TRBJ2-1|TRBD2|TRBV30
TGTGCCTGGAGAGGGAGGGCTAGCGGGAGTGTACAGTTCTTC
CAWRGRASGSVQFF
>TRBJ1-2|TRBD1|TRBV28
TGTGCCAGCAGTTTAGGGACAGGGGTCTATGGCTACACCTTC
CASSLGTGVYGYTF
>TRBJ1-2|.|TRBV6-5
TGTGCCAGTACACCACAAATCCGGACAAGTGGCTACACCTTC
CASTPQIRTSGYTF
>TRBJ1-6|.|TRBV4-1
TGCGCCAGCAGCTTTGGCAGGTGGTCACCCCTCCACTTT
CASSFGRWSPLHF
>TRBJ2-4|TRBD1|TRBV2
TGTGCCAGCAGCCCCGATCCCGGGACAGGGCTGCCCATTCAGTACTTC
CASSPDPGTGLPIQYF
>TRBJ2-5|TRBD2|TRBV10-3
TGTGCCATCAGTGAGAGGGGTAGCGGGGGCGAGACCCAGTACTTC
CAISERGSGGETQYF
>TRBJ2-3|.|TRBV9
TGTGCCAGCAGCGTAGCGACGGGAGCAGATACGCAGTATTTT
CASSVATGADTQYF
>TRBJ1-2|TRBD1|TRBV5-5
TGTGCCAGCAGCCTACCCGGGACAGGGGGCCGGGGCTATGGCTACACCTTC
CASSLPGTGGRGYGYTF
>TRBJ2-5|TRBD1|TRBV5-1
TGCGCCAGCAGCGGGGGAACCGGGACAGGGGGCTCGGAGACCCAGTACTTC
CASSGGTGTGGSETQYF
>TRBJ1-1|.|TRBV5-1
TGCGCCAGCAGCTTGGTTCGACAGCAGATGAACACTGAAGCTTTCTTT
CASSLVRQQMNTEAFF
>TRBJ1-2|.|TRBV2
TGTGCCAGCAGTGGGACAGCCCTGAGGGGAAACGGCTACACCTTC
CASSGTALRGNGYTF
>TRBJ2-2|.|TRBV5-1
TGCGCCAGCAACTCCGCCGTGTTGGAGGGCACCGGGGAGCTGTTTTTT
CASNSAVLEGTGELFF
>TRBJ1-5|.|TRBV4-1
TGCGCCAGCAGCCAAGGAGGGGGACAGCCCCAGCATTTT
CASSQGGGQPQHF
>TRBJ1-1|TRBD1|TRBV15
TGTGCCACCAGCAGAGACTTGACGGGACAGGGATATACTGAAGCTTTCTTT
CATSRDLTGQGYTEAFF
>TRBJ2-7|.|TRBV9
TGTGCCAGCAGCGTAGACGGGAGCTCGGGCGAGCAGTACTTC
CASSVDGSSGEQYF
>TRBJ2-3|TRBD2|TRBV5-1
TGCGCCAGCAGCTTGCGTTTACTAGCGGAGGGGACAGATACGCAGTATTTT
CASSLRLLAEGTDTQYF
>TRBJ2-7|TRBD1|TRBV5-6
TGTGCCAGCAGCCCAGGGACAGACGAGCAGTACTTC
CASSPGTDEQYF
>TRBJ1-1|.|TRBV10-3
TGTGCCATCAGTGATGCGGGGGGCACTGAAGCTTTCTTT
CAISDAGGTEAFF
>TRBJ1-6|TRBD1|TRBV19
TGTGCCAGTATGTATCAGGAGGGGGCTGGATCACCCCTCCACTTT
CASMYQEGAGSPLHF
>TRBJ1-2|TRBD1|TRBV29-1
TGCAGCGTTGGACAGGGTTATGGCTACACCTTC
CSVGQGYGYTF
>TRBJ2-1|TRBD2|TRBV6-1
TGTGCCAGCAGTGAGAGGAGCGGGAGTTACAATGAGCAGTTCTTC
CASSERSGSYNEQFF
>TRBJ2-1|.|TRBV9
TGTGCCAGCAGCGTAGGGAGTATCAATGAGCAGTTCTTC
CASSVGSINEQFF
>TRBJ1-5|.|TRBV6-5
TGTGCCAGCAGTTACTCGGCAGGAATTCGGCCCCAGCATTTT
CASSYSAGIRPQHF
>TRBJ1-2|TRBD1|TRBV7-9
TGTGCCAGCAGCTTTTTGCGAGGGACAGGGCTTGCCTATGGCTACACCTTC
CASSFLRGTGLAYGYTF
>TRBJ2-7|TRBD1|TRBV28
TGTGCCAGCAACTTCTTGGCGAACAGGGGGCAGTACGAGCAGTACTTC
CASNFLANRGQYEQYF
>TRBJ1-5|TRBD1|TRBV5-6
TGTGCCAGCAGCTCTATGGGACAGGGTATCAATCAGCCCCAGCATTTT
CASSSMGQGINQPQHF
>TRBJ2-1|TRBD2|TRBV2
TGTGCCAGCAGTGATCGTCGACTAGCGTCTGAGCAGTTCTTC
CASSDRRLASEQFF
>TRBJ2-6|.|TRBV7-9
TGTGCCAGCAGCTTTTCAGGGTCCGGGGCCAACGTCCTGACTTTC
CASSFSGSGANVLTF
>TRBJ2-2|.|TRBV5-1
TGCGCCAGCAGCTTGCAGGGAGGCACCGGGGAGCTGTTTTTT
CASSLQGGTGELFF
>TRBJ2-5|.|TRBV21-1
TGTGCCAGCAGTGAGTGGGAGACCCAGTACTTC
CASSEWETQYF
>TRBJ2-3|TRBD1|TRBV29-1
TGCAGCGTTGGAGTTGAACAGGGGGCTGTCGCAGATACGCAGTATTTT
CSVGVEQGAVADTQYF
>TRBJ2-7|.|TRBV27
TGTGCCAGCAGTGAGGGGGGGAGGCAGTACTTC
CASSEGGRQYF
>TRBJ2-6|TRBD2|TRBV4-1
TGCGCCAGCAGCCAAGATCGAGGTGCGGGGGGCGGTGGGGCCAACGTCCTGACTTTC
CASSQDRGAGGGGANVLTF
>TRBJ1-1|.|TRBV7-2
TGTGCCAGCAGCTTAGTGGGGGGGGCGGGCACTGAAGCTTTCTTT
CASSLVGGAGTEAFF
>TRBJ1-5|.|TRBV19
TGTGCCAGCGGACAGAGAGATAGCAATCAGCCCCAGCATTTT
CASGQRDSNQPQHF
>TRBJ2-2|TRBD2|TRBV6-6
TGTGCCAGCAAGCGGGGTCAGAACACCGGGGAGCTGTTTTTT
CASKRGQNTGELFF
>TRBJ1-4|.|TRBV9
TGTGCCAGCAGCGTAGGAACCCAAGGGGGAACTAATGAAAAACTGTTTTTT
CASSVGTQGGTNEKLFF
>TRBJ2-1|TRBD2|TRBV9
TGTGCCAGCAGCGTAGCGGGGGGGAACAATGAGCAGTTCTTC
CASSVAGGNNEQFF
>TRBJ2-2|TRBD1|TRBV7-6
TGTGCCAGCAGCTTAGAGACAGGGAGAAACACCGGGGAGCTGTTTTTT
CASSLETGRNTGELFF
>TRBJ1-2|.|TRBV5-1
TGCGCCAGCAGCTTACAGGACACGGGCTCTGGCTACACCTTC
CASSLQDTGSGYTF
>TRBJ2-3|TRBD1|TRBV5-5
TGTGCCAGCAGCTTACCTGGGACAGGACCAACAGATACGCAGTATTTT
CASSLPGTGPTDTQYF